One sample yielded the 15 T cell receptor beta chains listed below, sequenced in a study of regulatory T cells in long-lasting Graves disease. Both iRepertoire HTBI primers and Arm-PCR of CDR3 regions were used to build the TCR beta libraries. TCRdb independently ran MiXCR on the multiplex PCR reads; one entry per CDR3 protein. The sample holds a few hundred thousand distinct CDR3 sequences, 20% to 25% seen once. The time point: newly diagnosed GD, antithyroid drugs for less than 3 months. RNA from PBMCs was the source of the TCR library. The material sequenced was peripheral blood mononuclear cells (PBMCs), taken at new diagnosis, from a patient treated with antithyroid drugs. Source of these receptors: a female donor with Graves disease.

This clonotype was counted many times. CDR3: CASRRQGTPQHF. The CDR3 nucleotides read TGCGCCAGCCGACGGCAGGGGACGCCCCAGCATTTT. The rearrangement uses TRBV4-3 and TRBJ1-5; D perhaps matches TRBD1 (6 bases). Deletions cut 8 bases from V and 9 bases from J, with 14 bases between. The CDR3 length is 12 residues. Germline loops: CDR1 LGHNA, CDR2 YSLEER.

The table lists this clonotype with many counts. The V and J genes are TRBV13 and TRBJ1-1; tentatively, D is TRBD1 (5 bases). The V gene lost 0 bases and the J gene lost 3 bases, with 5 bases spanning the gap. The CDR3 sequence is 13 residues long. The germline CDR1 and CDR2 sequences are PRHDT and FYEKMQ (reference sequence). This CDR3 is CASSLGTDTEAFF. CDR3 DNA sequence: TGTGCCAGCAGCTTAGGGACAGACACTGAAGCTTTCTTT. Complete variable domain (other parts from reference TRBV13 and TRBJ1-1): AAGVIQSPRHLIKEKRETATLKCYPIPRHDTVYWYQQGPGQDPQFLISFYEKMQSDKGSIPDRFSAQQFSDYHSELNMSSLELGDSALYFCASSLGTDTEAFFGQGTRLTVV.

In regard to this clonotype: This likely reflects a read error, since a far larger clone is one base away. V gene TRBV11-3 combines with J gene TRBJ2-7; maybe TRBD1 (5 bases). CDR3 size: 12 residues. Germline CDR1 is SGHNT and CDR2 is YENEEA. Deletions cut 4 bases from V and 4 bases from J, with 8 bases between. This CDR3 reads CASSSHRYEQYF. The CDR3 DNA reads TGTGCCAGCAGCTCCCACAGGTACGAGCAGTACTTC.

The CDR3 coding sequence is TGTGCCAGCAGCCCTGCCCGTTACTACGAGCAGTACTTC. It specifies CASSPARYYEQYF. This chain links TRBV6-1 with TRBJ2-7; no clear D. Germline assignment: CDR1 MNHNS and CDR2 SASEGT. The CDR3 spans 13 residues. The V end was cut by 6 bases, the J end by 3 bases, with 12 bases between.

This chain links TRBV7-2 with TRBJ1-2; D possibly corresponds to TRBD1 (5 bases). The V end was cut by 5 bases, the J end by 4 bases, with 17 bases between. The germline V gene encodes CDR1 SGHTA and CDR2 FQGNSA. The CDR3 loop spans 15 amino acids. This chain's CDR3 is CASSLGGAGTYGYTF. Here the CDR3 DNA reads TGTGCCAGCAGCCTCGGAGGGGCGGGGACCTATGGCTACACCTTC.

This clonotype has just a few counts. The CDR3 region is CASGERFGEKLFF. The CDR3 region has the DNA TGTGCCAGCGGTGAACGTTTCGGAGAAAAACTGTTTTTT. The chain combines TRBV6-2 or TRBV6-3 with TRBJ1-4, with unresolved D. The CDR3 contains 13 residues. With 8 bases removed from V and 8 bases from J, the gap between germline ends came to 15 bases. CDR1 and CDR2 from the germline V gene are MNHEY and SVGEGT.

This clonotype was observed a handful of times. V usage is TRBV9 and J usage is TRBJ1-1; 8 bases map to TRBD1. The CDR3 length is 14 residues. The V segment lost 5 bases and the J segment 5 bases; nucleotides outside the gene matches: 8. The V gene's germline CDR1 is SGDLS and CDR2 YYNGEE. CDR3 nucleotide sequence: TGTGCCAGCAGTCGACAGGGGATTGGGACTGAAGCTTTCTTT. As protein: CASSRQGIGTEAFF. The full variable domain, rest sourced from reference TRBV9 and TRBJ1-1, is DSGVTQTPKHLITATGQRVTLRCSPRSGDLSVYWYQQSLDQGLQFLIQYYNGEERAKGNILERFSAQQFPDLHSELNLSSLELGDSALYFCASSRQGIGTEAFFGQGTRLTVV.

This clonotype was found many times. This chain's CDR3 is CASSPHIDTQYF. DNA for the CDR3: TGTGCCAGCTCACCTCATATAGATACGCAGTATTTT. The rearrangement links TRBV18 to TRBJ2-3; unclear D gene. V shed 3 bases and J shed 5 bases, with 6 bases lying between them. The CDR3 consists of 12 residues. Germline V CDR1 and CDR2: KGHSH, LQKENI.

This clonotype was picked up many times. V usage is TRBV20-1 and J usage is TRBJ2-3, with a possible D match to TRBD1 (6 bases). V was clipped by 5 bases and J by 2 bases, with 17 bases between them. Germline V gene lookup returns CDR1 DFQATT and CDR2 SNEGSKA (reference sequence). This CDR3 has 15 residues. The CDR3: CSALSRDTVTDTQYF. CDR3 DNA: TGCAGTGCTCTCTCCCGGGACACCGTCACAGATACGCAGTATTTT.

This clonotype was seen repeatedly, ten times or more. The chain combines TRBV20-1 with TRBJ2-7; possibly TRBD1 or TRBD2 for D (5 bases each). The CDR3 runs to 14 residues. V was pared by 5 bases and J by 0 bases, with 14 bases between. From germline, CDR1 is DFQATT and CDR2 SNEGSKA (reference sequence). CDR3 DNA: TGCAGTGCTCCGGGACGCCCGACCTCCTACGAGCAGTACTTC. Protein sequence: CSAPGRPTSYEQYF.

This clonotype was recorded at least ten times. CDR3 residues: CAIRGDNEQYF. DNA of the CDR3: TGTGCCATCAGGGGAGACAACGAGCAGTACTTC. The V gene is TRBV10-3, the J gene TRBJ2-7, with D perhaps TRBD2 (5 bases). The CDR3 is 11 residues long. Germline lookup yields CDR1 ENHRY and CDR2 SYGVKD. Trimming removed 6 bases at V and 5 bases at J, with 8 bases between.

This clonotype was seen many times. The chain uses TRBV10-3 and TRBJ1-6; 11 bases align to TRBD1. Germline assignment: CDR1 ENHRY and CDR2 SYGVKD. V gave up 2 bases and J gave up 8 bases; unmatched junction bases: 5. The CDR3 loop spans 16 amino acids. The chain's CDR3 is CAISEGPGQGDSPLHF. CDR3 coding DNA: TGTGCCATCAGTGAGGGGCCGGGACAGGGGGATTCACCCCTCCACTTT.

This clonotype was recorded at least ten times. The genes are TRBV2 and TRBJ2-5; 7 bases are shared with TRBD1. The germline gives CDR1 SNHLY, CDR2 FYNNEI. CDR3 length: 14 amino acids. V was clipped by 6 bases and J by 6 bases; unmatched bases: 10. The CDR3 sequence is CASREQGIKQTQYF. The CDR3 DNA reads TGTGCCAGCAGGGAACAGGGGATCAAGCAGACCCAGTACTTC.

The rearrangement joins TRBV20-1 to TRBJ2-1; TRBD1 is a possible D gene (5 bases). Trimming took 1 base from V and 7 from J, leaving 14 bases between them. Germline V gene sequence: CDR1 DFQATT, CDR2 SNEGSKA (reference sequence). The CDR3 sequence is 14 residues long. The CDR3 sequence: CSARGAGNANEQFF. The DNA for the CDR3 is TGCAGTGCTAGAGGGGCAGGGAATGCTAATGAGCAGTTCTTC.

This clonotype has just a few counts. A much larger clone sits a single nucleotide away, making a read error possible. CDR3 amino acids: CASADREETQYF. The CDR3 coding sequence is TGTGCCAGCGCCGATAGGGAAGAGACCCAGTACTTC. The chain couples TRBV2 to TRBJ2-5; D ambiguous. This CDR3 spans 12 amino acids. Deletions cut 8 bases from V and 3 bases from J, with 10 bases between. Germline CDR1 and CDR2: SNHLY and FYNNEI.